This entry describes one TCR beta chain. These data come from a study of blood T cell repertoires in COVID-19. TCRdb's table, derived via immunoSEQ multiplex PCR, lists solely in-frame clones and lacks some. The sample has some 260,000 clones, around 84% seen once. Sequenced sample: PBMCs or T cells enriched from blood (not recorded which). This sequence originates from a man younger than 40 with acute COVID-19.

The DNA of the CDR3 is TGTGCCAGCCGGGGGGTTATGGATACGCAGTATTTT. Its protein product is CASRGVMDTQYF. The chain has TRBV28 and TRBJ2-3, with 7 nucleotides matching TRBD2. V shed 8 bases and J 6 bases; nucleotides not matched to a gene: 5. This CDR3 region has 12 residues. CDR1 is MDHEN, CDR2 SYDVKM, per germline. Together with reference TRBV28 and TRBJ2-3, the CDR3 gives the full variable domain: DVKVTQSSRYLVKRTGEKVFLECVQDMDHENMFWYRQDPGLGLRLIYFSYDVKMKEKGDIPEGYSVSREKKERFSLILESASTNQTSMYLCASRGVMDTQYFGPGTRLTVL.